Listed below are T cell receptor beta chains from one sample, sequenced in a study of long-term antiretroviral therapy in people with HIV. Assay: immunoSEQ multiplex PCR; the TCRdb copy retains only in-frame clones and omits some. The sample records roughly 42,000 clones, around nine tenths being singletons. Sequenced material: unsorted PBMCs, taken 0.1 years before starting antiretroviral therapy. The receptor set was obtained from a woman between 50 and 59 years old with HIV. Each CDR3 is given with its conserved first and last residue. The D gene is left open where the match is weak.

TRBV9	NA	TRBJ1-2	TGTGCCAGCAGCAGGGATAGGAGGGGCTACACCTTC	CASSRDRRGYTF
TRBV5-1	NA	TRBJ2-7	TGCGCCAGCAGCTTGGAAGTCGGTAGGCAGGGGTACGAGCAGTACTTC	CASSLEVGRQGYEQYF
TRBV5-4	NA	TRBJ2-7	TGTGCCAGCAGCCCAGACGGGGGGCTGAGCTCCTACGAGCAGTACTTC	CASSPDGGLSSYEQYF
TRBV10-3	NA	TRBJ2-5	TGTGCCATCAGTGCCGGGACTCCCCAAGAGACCCAGTACTTC	CAISAGTPQETQYF
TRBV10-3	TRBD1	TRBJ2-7	TGTGCCATCAAGGAGACAGGGGGGTCCTACGAGCAGTACTTC	CAIKETGGSYEQYF
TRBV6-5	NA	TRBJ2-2	TGTGCCAGCAGCTACGGGGGAACCGGGGAGCTGTTTTTT	CASSYGGTGELFF
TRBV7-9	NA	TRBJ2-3	TGTGCCAGCGGAGTGGACAGCACAGATACGCAGTATTTT	CASGVDSTDTQYF
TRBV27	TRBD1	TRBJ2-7	TGTGCCAGCAGTTTTCGACAGGGTAAGCAGTACTTC	CASSFRQGKQYF
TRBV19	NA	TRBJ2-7	TGTGCCAGTAGTATCCCCGGGGGAACGACCTACGAGCAGTACTTC	CASSIPGGTTYEQYF
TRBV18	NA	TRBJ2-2	TGTGCCAGCTCGGGACGGAACACCGGGGAGCTGTTTTTT	CASSGRNTGELFF
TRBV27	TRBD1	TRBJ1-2	TGTGCCAGCAGTTTACTTAGTAACGCCGACAGGGTTGGAGGCTACACCTTC	CASSLLSNADRVGGYTF
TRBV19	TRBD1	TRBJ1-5	TGTGCCAGTAGGCTGGGAGGGGGCACCAATCAGCCCCAGCATTTT	CASRLGGGTNQPQHF
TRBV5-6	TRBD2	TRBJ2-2	TGTGCCAGCAGCTTAGCGGGGGGGCGCACCGGGGAGCTGTTTTTT	CASSLAGGRTGELFF